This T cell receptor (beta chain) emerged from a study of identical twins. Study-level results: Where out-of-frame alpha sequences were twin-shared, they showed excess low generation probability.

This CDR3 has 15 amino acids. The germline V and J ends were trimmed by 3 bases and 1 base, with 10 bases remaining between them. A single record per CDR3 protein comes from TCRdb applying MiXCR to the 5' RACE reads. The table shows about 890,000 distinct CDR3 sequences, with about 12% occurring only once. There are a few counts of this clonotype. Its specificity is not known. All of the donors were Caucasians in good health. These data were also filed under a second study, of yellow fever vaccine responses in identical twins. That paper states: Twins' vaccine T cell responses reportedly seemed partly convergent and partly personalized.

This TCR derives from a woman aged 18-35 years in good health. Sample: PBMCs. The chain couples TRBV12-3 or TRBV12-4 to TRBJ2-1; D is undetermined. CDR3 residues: CASSLSLVSYNEQFF. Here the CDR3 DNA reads TGTGCCAGCAGTTTGAGTCTGGTTTCCTACAATGAGCAGTTCTTC.